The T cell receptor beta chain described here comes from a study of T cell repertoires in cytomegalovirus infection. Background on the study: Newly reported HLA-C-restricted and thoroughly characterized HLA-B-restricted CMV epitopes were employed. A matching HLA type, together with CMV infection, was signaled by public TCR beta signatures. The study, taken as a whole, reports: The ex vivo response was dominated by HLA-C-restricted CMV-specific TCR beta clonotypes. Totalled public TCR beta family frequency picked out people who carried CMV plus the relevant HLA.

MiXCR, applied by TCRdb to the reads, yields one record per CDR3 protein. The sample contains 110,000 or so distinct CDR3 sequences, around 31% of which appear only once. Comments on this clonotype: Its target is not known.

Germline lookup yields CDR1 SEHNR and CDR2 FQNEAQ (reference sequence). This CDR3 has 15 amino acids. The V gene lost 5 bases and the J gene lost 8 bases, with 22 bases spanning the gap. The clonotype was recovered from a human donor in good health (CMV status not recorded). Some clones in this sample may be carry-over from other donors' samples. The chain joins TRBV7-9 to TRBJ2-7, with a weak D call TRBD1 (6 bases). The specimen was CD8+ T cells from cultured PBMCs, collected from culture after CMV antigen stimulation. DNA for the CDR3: TGTGCCAGCAGCCCCGAGGACAGACCTGGGTGGAAGCAGTACTTC. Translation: CASSPEDRPGWKQYF. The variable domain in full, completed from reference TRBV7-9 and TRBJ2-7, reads DTGVSQNPRHKITKRGQNVTFRCDPISEHNRLYWYRQTLGQGPEFLTYFQNEAQLEKSRLLSDRFSAERPKGSFSTLEIQRTEQGDSAMYLCASSPEDRPGWKQYFGPGTRLTVT.